This T cell receptor (beta chain) comes out of a study of T-cell reconstitution after alpha-beta-depleted transplantation in children. Broader study findings: As was reported, about two months after transplant, alpha-beta T cells came from several hundred expanded graft clones. T-cell counts and diversity at one year post-transplant came mainly from newly produced T cells.

This clonotype was seen a handful of times. Its matching antigen is unknown. Unique molecular identifiers were incorporated when the TCRbeta library was constructed. TCRdb reanalysed the PCR reads using MiXCR and keeps one entry per CDR3 protein. The profile shows about 980,000 distinct CDR3 sequences, around 30% of them singletons. The sample consisted of PBMCs, mostly from graft donor cells, taken 360 days after TCRalphabeta/CD19-depleted stem cell transplant. The sequence came from a boy younger than two who had a stem cell transplant for SCID, so the T cells may come from the graft donor.

CDR3 amino acids: CASSLGSRINYGYTF. CDR3 bases: TGCGCCAGCAGCTTGGGGTCACGGATTAACTATGGCTACACCTTC. The chain carries TRBV5-1 and TRBJ1-2, with no clear D. Trimming removed 0 bases at V and 1 base at J, with 10 bases between. The CDR3 runs 15 residues. Germline V gene sequence: CDR1 SGHRS, CDR2 YFSETQ.